This T cell receptor beta chain was recorded in a study of blood T cell repertoires in COVID-19. Study in general: From T cells, B-cell-depleted T cells, or PBMCs came the material, which was cDNA or gDNA.

Produced via immunoSEQ multiplex PCR; TCRdb's table is partial and in-frame only. The sample contains some 200,000 clones, roughly 82% of which appear only once. This clone has a single count. The CDR3 sequence is 14 residues long. From germline, CDR1 is SGHDT and CDR2 YYEEEE. The V end was cut by 0 bases, the J end by 5 bases, with 6 bases between. Clinical history reported by participants formed the basis on which cohorts were assigned. Two negative PCRs, clearance, or symptom resolution had been documented for recovered Cohort 3 donors. The origin of this receptor is a man aged 40-55 years who had recovered from COVID-19. The sample taken for sequencing was PBMCs or T cells enriched from blood (not recorded which). This sequence joins TRBV5-6 and TRBJ1-6; the D gene is possibly TRBD1 (5 bases). CDR3 coding DNA: TGTGCCAGCAGCTTGGAGGGGCATAATTCACCCCTCCACTTT. Translation gives CASSLEGHNSPLHF.